Listed below are T cell receptor beta chains from one sample, sequenced in a study of blood T cells in healthy people across ages. TCRdb recomputed calls from the 5' RACE reads with MiXCR, one row per CDR3 protein. The sample has some 1.5 million distinct CDR3 sequences; roughly 30% are singletons. The sample consisted of blood. Receptor source: a woman aged 25 to 39 in good health. The CDR3 runs from the conserved cysteine through the conserved F or W. Fields, in order: V gene, clone size, D gene, J gene, CDR3 protein, CDR3 DNA. D genes are given only for firm matches. Clone size is not always given. Where it is, it says once, few, many or a class for expanded clones.

v_gene: TRBV15; abundance: many; d_gene: NA; j_gene: TRBJ1-2; CDR3aa: CATSRDRNLNYGYTF; CDR3nt: TGTGCCACCAGCAGAGACAGAAACCTAAACTATGGCTACACCTTC
v_gene: TRBV6-2/TRBV6-3; abundance: few; d_gene: TRBD2; j_gene: TRBJ2-7; CDR3aa: CASSYSGLAGVKYF; CDR3nt: TGTGCCAGCAGTTACTCGGGACTAGCGGGAGTTAAGTACTTC
v_gene: TRBV12-3/TRBV12-4; abundance: many; d_gene: NA; j_gene: TRBJ1-2; CDR3aa: CASKRGGDNYGYTF; CDR3nt: TGTGCCAGCAAACGGGGAGGGGATAACTATGGCTACACCTTC
v_gene: TRBV7-6; abundance: NA; d_gene: NA; j_gene: TRBJ2-7; CDR3aa: CASSPDPTRSLEQYF; CDR3nt: TGTGCCAGCAGCCCCGACCCAACCCGGTCCCTCGAGCAGTACTTC
v_gene: TRBV11-2; abundance: many; d_gene: NA; j_gene: TRBJ2-1; CDR3aa: CASSAPAGEQFF; CDR3nt: TGTGCCAGCAGCGCCCCGGCGGGGGAGCAGTTCTTC
v_gene: TRBV6-1; abundance: NA; d_gene: NA; j_gene: TRBJ2-1; CDR3aa: CASSPEESYNEQFF; CDR3nt: TGTGCCAGCAGCCCGGAGGAATCCTACAATGAGCAGTTCTTC
v_gene: TRBV14; abundance: NA; d_gene: NA; j_gene: TRBJ1-1; CDR3aa: CASSQDQRGRAFF; CDR3nt: TGTGCCAGCAGCCAAGATCAGCGGGGGCGGGCTTTCTTT
v_gene: TRBV20-1; abundance: NA; d_gene: NA; j_gene: TRBJ2-5; CDR3aa: CSAPHGEGTQYF; CDR3nt: TGCAGTGCACCCCACGGAGAAGGGACCCAGTACTTC
v_gene: TRBV4-1; abundance: many; d_gene: TRBD1; j_gene: TRBJ2-7; CDR3aa: CASSQDISGPGQDYEQYF; CDR3nt: TGCGCCAGCAGCCAAGATATCTCAGGGCCGGGACAGGACTACGAGCAGTACTTC
v_gene: TRBV2; abundance: few; d_gene: NA; j_gene: TRBJ2-3; CDR3aa: CASSDNPRGIDTDTQYF; CDR3nt: TGTGCCAGCAGCGACAACCCTCGGGGCATTGACACAGATACGCAGTATTTT
v_gene: TRBV10-3; abundance: NA; d_gene: NA; j_gene: TRBJ1-1; CDR3aa: CAILGARNTEAFF; CDR3nt: TGTGCCATACTGGGGGCGCGGAACACTGAAGCTTTCTTT
v_gene: TRBV25-1; abundance: NA; d_gene: NA; j_gene: TRBJ1-4; CDR3aa: CASSAPTGMVEKRFF; CDR3nt: TGTGCCAGCAGTGCCCCAACAGGGATGGTCGAAAAACGGTTTTTT
v_gene: TRBV28; abundance: NA; d_gene: NA; j_gene: TRBJ2-7; CDR3aa: CASRVGHTYEQYF; CDR3nt: TGTGCCAGCAGGGTGGGACATACCTACGAGCAGTACTTC
v_gene: TRBV18; abundance: NA; d_gene: NA; j_gene: TRBJ2-3; CDR3aa: CASSRPSSGSTDTQYF; CDR3nt: TGTGCCAGCTCAAGACCTAGTAGCGGCAGCACAGATACGCAGTATTTT
v_gene: TRBV4-1; abundance: many; d_gene: NA; j_gene: TRBJ2-1; CDR3aa: CASSKGKMGGTNEQFF; CDR3nt: TGCGCCAGCAGCAAAGGGAAAATGGGGGGAACGAATGAGCAGTTCTTC
v_gene: TRBV4-2; abundance: NA; d_gene: TRBD2; j_gene: TRBJ2-3; CDR3aa: CASSQHFSGGADTQYF; CDR3nt: TGTGCCAGCAGCCAACATTTCAGCGGGGGGGCGGATACGCAGTATTTT
v_gene: TRBV28; abundance: few; d_gene: TRBD1; j_gene: TRBJ2-3; CDR3aa: CASSSSGTGRDTQYF; CDR3nt: TGTGCCAGCAGTAGTTCCGGGACAGGACGGGATACGCAGTATTTT
v_gene: TRBV7-8; abundance: NA; d_gene: TRBD2; j_gene: TRBJ2-5; CDR3aa: CASSLAVSGRGETQYF; CDR3nt: TGTGCCAGCAGCTTAGCGGTTAGCGGGAGGGGGGAGACCCAGTACTTC
v_gene: TRBV20-1; abundance: NA; d_gene: NA; j_gene: TRBJ2-3; CDR3aa: CSARDMGGGDTQYF; CDR3nt: TGCAGTGCTAGAGATATGGGCGGGGGCGATACGCAGTATTTT
v_gene: TRBV11-2; abundance: few; d_gene: NA; j_gene: TRBJ1-2; CDR3aa: CASSRLDSQTQGYTF; CDR3nt: TGTGCCAGCAGCCGGCTGGACAGTCAAACGCAGGGCTACACCTTC
v_gene: TRBV30; abundance: few; d_gene: TRBD2; j_gene: TRBJ2-1; CDR3aa: CAWNPSGSYNEQFF; CDR3nt: TGTGCCTGGAACCCTAGCGGGAGCTACAATGAGCAGTTCTTC
v_gene: TRBV11-2; abundance: NA; d_gene: TRBD1; j_gene: TRBJ2-7; CDR3aa: CASSGADRGVEQYF; CDR3nt: TGTGCCAGCTCCGGCGCGGACAGGGGGGTGGAGCAGTACTTC
v_gene: TRBV29-1; abundance: few; d_gene: NA; j_gene: TRBJ2-2; CDR3aa: CSVTDGDTGELFF; CDR3nt: TGCAGCGTGACTGATGGTGACACCGGGGAGCTGTTTTTT
v_gene: TRBV29-1; abundance: NA; d_gene: TRBD1; j_gene: TRBJ1-1; CDR3aa: CSVVDRGGEAFF; CDR3nt: TGCAGCGTTGTAGACAGGGGGGGTGAAGCTTTCTTT
v_gene: TRBV18; abundance: few; d_gene: TRBD1; j_gene: TRBJ2-3; CDR3aa: CAGSPLETGDTQYF; CDR3nt: TGTGCCGGCTCACCCCTTGAGACAGGGGATACGCAGTATTTT
v_gene: TRBV27; abundance: few; d_gene: TRBD1; j_gene: TRBJ2-1; CDR3aa: CASSSATQGDNEQFF; CDR3nt: TGTGCCAGCAGTTCGGCCACACAGGGGGACAATGAGCAGTTCTTC
v_gene: TRBV7-2; abundance: few; d_gene: TRBD2; j_gene: TRBJ2-1; CDR3aa: CASSWKLAGGGNEQFF; CDR3nt: TGTGCCAGCAGCTGGAAACTAGCGGGAGGGGGCAATGAGCAGTTCTTC
v_gene: TRBV10-3; abundance: few; d_gene: TRBD1; j_gene: TRBJ2-1; CDR3aa: CAISEPTGPYNEQFF; CDR3nt: TGTGCCATCAGTGAGCCGACAGGGCCGTACAATGAGCAGTTCTTC
v_gene: TRBV6-2/TRBV6-3; abundance: NA; d_gene: NA; j_gene: TRBJ2-7; CDR3aa: CASRTRTGTYEQYF; CDR3nt: TGTGCCAGCAGAACCCGGACTGGTACCTACGAGCAGTACTTC
v_gene: TRBV7-8; abundance: NA; d_gene: TRBD1; j_gene: TRBJ2-2; CDR3aa: CASSLASGTADTGELFF; CDR3nt: TGTGCCAGCAGCTTAGCTTCCGGGACAGCAGACACCGGGGAGCTGTTTTTT
v_gene: TRBV10-2; abundance: many; d_gene: NA; j_gene: TRBJ2-7; CDR3aa: CASSEVLRGATYEQYF; CDR3nt: TGCGCCAGCAGTGAGGTCCTTCGCGGGGCTACCTACGAGCAGTACTTC
v_gene: TRBV24-1; abundance: once; d_gene: NA; j_gene: TRBJ2-1; CDR3aa: CATSEGDKDNEQFF; CDR3nt: TGTGCCACCAGTGAAGGGGACAAAGACAATGAGCAGTTCTTC
v_gene: TRBV5-1; abundance: NA; d_gene: TRBD1; j_gene: TRBJ2-2; CDR3aa: CASRPPGQSTGELFF; CDR3nt: TGCGCCAGCAGGCCTCCGGGACAGTCCACCGGGGAGCTGTTTTTT
v_gene: TRBV13; abundance: NA; d_gene: NA; j_gene: TRBJ2-7; CDR3aa: CASSPTGPSSYEQYF; CDR3nt: TGTGCCAGCAGCCCTACAGGCCCTTCCTCCTACGAGCAGTACTTC
v_gene: TRBV7-2; abundance: few; d_gene: TRBD1; j_gene: TRBJ2-7; CDR3aa: CASSPSRGQGRYEQYF; CDR3nt: TGTGCCAGCAGCCCTAGTAGGGGACAGGGGAGATACGAGCAGTACTTC
v_gene: TRBV12-3/TRBV12-4; abundance: many; d_gene: NA; j_gene: TRBJ2-5; CDR3aa: CASRMTDQETQYF; CDR3nt: TGTGCCAGCAGGATGACAGACCAAGAGACCCAGTACTTC
v_gene: TRBV29-1; abundance: many; d_gene: NA; j_gene: TRBJ2-7; CDR3aa: CSVLGLSYEQYF; CDR3nt: TGCAGCGTATTGGGGCTTTCGTACGAGCAGTACTTC
v_gene: TRBV11-2; abundance: NA; d_gene: NA; j_gene: TRBJ2-1; CDR3aa: CASSEDGLSYNEQFF; CDR3nt: TGTGCCAGCAGCGAGGACGGCTTATCCTACAATGAGCAGTTCTTC
v_gene: TRBV23-1; abundance: few; d_gene: NA; j_gene: TRBJ1-2; CDR3aa: CASSQSRSPGGYTF; CDR3nt: TGCGCCAGCAGTCAATCCCGGTCCCCGGGGGGCTACACCTTC
v_gene: TRBV7-2; abundance: NA; d_gene: NA; j_gene: TRBJ2-7; CDR3aa: CASSLSFGRGYEQYF; CDR3nt: TGTGCCAGCAGCTTATCATTTGGGCGCGGCTACGAGCAGTACTTC
v_gene: TRBV9; abundance: NA; d_gene: TRBD2; j_gene: TRBJ2-7; CDR3aa: CAISASGGSYEQYF; CDR3nt: TGTGCCATCAGCGCTAGCGGGGGATCCTACGAGCAGTACTTC
v_gene: TRBV29-1; abundance: NA; d_gene: TRBD1; j_gene: TRBJ1-5; CDR3aa: CSVVQGSGNQPQHF; CDR3nt: TGCAGCGTTGTACAGGGGAGCGGCAATCAGCCCCAGCATTTT
v_gene: TRBV20-1; abundance: NA; d_gene: NA; j_gene: TRBJ2-1; CDR3aa: CSALDPGGPVYEQFF; CDR3nt: TGCAGTGCGCTGGATCCTGGAGGCCCAGTCTACGAGCAGTTCTTC
v_gene: TRBV6-2/TRBV6-3; abundance: NA; d_gene: TRBD1; j_gene: TRBJ2-5; CDR3aa: CASTTGGLEQYF; CDR3nt: TGTGCCAGTACTACAGGGGGGTTGGAGCAGTACTTC
v_gene: TRBV7-3; abundance: NA; d_gene: NA; j_gene: TRBJ2-3; CDR3aa: CASSAHRDRTDTQYF; CDR3nt: TGTGCCAGCAGCGCCCACAGGGACCGCACAGATACGCAGTATTTT
v_gene: TRBV29-1; abundance: few; d_gene: NA; j_gene: TRBJ1-4; CDR3aa: CSAGPRAGEKLFF; CDR3nt: TGCAGCGCTGGGCCGAGGGCAGGGGAAAAACTGTTTTTT
v_gene: TRBV15; abundance: few; d_gene: NA; j_gene: TRBJ2-1; CDR3aa: CATSRGGSSCNEQFF; CDR3nt: TGTGCCACCAGCAGAGGCGGGTCTTCCTGCAATGAGCAGTTCTTC
v_gene: TRBV18; abundance: few; d_gene: NA; j_gene: TRBJ2-2; CDR3aa: CASSPQENTGELFF; CDR3nt: TGTGCCAGCTCACCACAGGAAAACACCGGGGAGCTGTTTTTT
v_gene: TRBV5-6; abundance: NA; d_gene: NA; j_gene: TRBJ2-3; CDR3aa: CASSWGLGSEDTQYF; CDR3nt: TGTGCCAGCAGCTGGGGACTGGGTTCGGAGGATACGCAGTATTTT
v_gene: TRBV20-1; abundance: NA; d_gene: TRBD2; j_gene: TRBJ2-3; CDR3aa: CSAYPPSGREPLDTQYF; CDR3nt: TGCAGTGCTTACCCCCCTAGCGGGAGAGAACCCTTAGATACGCAGTATTTT
v_gene: TRBV5-1; abundance: NA; d_gene: NA; j_gene: TRBJ2-5; CDR3aa: CASSQPAGTQYF; CDR3nt: TGCGCCAGCAGCCAGCCGGCGGGGACCCAGTACTTC
v_gene: TRBV7-2; abundance: few; d_gene: TRBD2; j_gene: TRBJ2-4; CDR3aa: CASSPRAGASREQYF; CDR3nt: TGTGCCAGCAGCCCTCGGGCGGGAGCATCGCGGGAGCAGTACTTC
v_gene: TRBV27; abundance: NA; d_gene: NA; j_gene: TRBJ1-4; CDR3aa: CASSPTHDEKLFF; CDR3nt: TGTGCCAGCAGTCCGACCCACGATGAAAAACTGTTTTTT
v_gene: TRBV19; abundance: NA; d_gene: NA; j_gene: TRBJ1-1; CDR3aa: CASSIRKNTEAFF; CDR3nt: TGTGCCAGTAGTATACGGAAGAACACTGAAGCTTTCTTT
v_gene: TRBV6-5; abundance: NA; d_gene: NA; j_gene: TRBJ2-1; CDR3aa: CATKRIRNNEQFF; CDR3nt: TGTGCCACCAAAAGAATCCGAAACAATGAGCAGTTCTTC
v_gene: TRBV20-1; abundance: many; d_gene: NA; j_gene: TRBJ1-2; CDR3aa: CSASISQINYGYTF; CDR3nt: TGCAGTGCTTCTATCTCTCAGATTAACTATGGCTACACCTTC